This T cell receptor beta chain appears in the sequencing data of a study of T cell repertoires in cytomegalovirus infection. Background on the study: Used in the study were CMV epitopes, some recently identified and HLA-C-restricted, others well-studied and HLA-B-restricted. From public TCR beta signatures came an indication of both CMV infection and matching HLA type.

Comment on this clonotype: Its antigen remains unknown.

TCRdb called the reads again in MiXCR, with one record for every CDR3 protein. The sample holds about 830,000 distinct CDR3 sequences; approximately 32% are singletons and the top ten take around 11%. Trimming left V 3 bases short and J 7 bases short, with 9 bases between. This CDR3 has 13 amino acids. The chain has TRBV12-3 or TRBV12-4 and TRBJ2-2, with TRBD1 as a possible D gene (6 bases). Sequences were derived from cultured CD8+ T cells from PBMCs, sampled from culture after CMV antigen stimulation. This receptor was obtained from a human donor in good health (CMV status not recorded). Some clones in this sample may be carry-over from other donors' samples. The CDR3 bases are TGTGCCAGCAGTTTTGAGGGGGACGGGGAGCTGTTTTTT. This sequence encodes CASSFEGDGELFF.